Listed below are T cell receptor beta chains from one sample, sequenced in a study of control samples from healthy donors and cancer patients. Method: immunoSEQ multiplex PCR; TCRdb's copy keeps in-frame clones and lacks some. This table has around 84,000 clones, 90% to 95% appearing once. Material for sequencing was blood. The receptors were gathered from a man aged 30 to 45 in good health. Both conserved end residues are part of each CDR3. D genes are given only for firm matches. Clone size is stated in some rows and not others, as once, few, many or a class when expanded.

D gene	J gene	clone size	V gene	CDR3 protein	CDR3 DNA
.	TRBJ1-5	.	TRBV29-1	CSVGYSNQPQHF	TGCAGCGTTGGGTATAGCAATCAGCCCCAGCATTTT
TRBD1	TRBJ2-2	.	TRBV11-1	CASSQRQGSTGELFF	TGTGCCAGCAGCCAAAGACAGGGGAGCACCGGGGAGCTGTTTTTT
TRBD1	TRBJ2-2	.	TRBV5-1	CASSTDRGATGELFF	TGCGCCAGCAGCACGGACAGGGGGGCCACCGGGGAGCTGTTTTTT
.	TRBJ1-2	.	TRBV28	CASMGGSPNYGYTF	TGTGCCAGCATGGGGGGCAGCCCTAACTATGGCTACACCTTC
TRBD1	TRBJ1-6	few	TRBV19	CASSGRDRRNSPLHF	TGTGCCAGTAGTGGGAGGGACAGGCGGAATTCACCCCTCCACTTT
TRBD1	TRBJ1-1	once	TRBV29-1	CSTIQGASGTEAFF	TGCAGCACCATACAGGGGGCGTCTGGCACTGAAGCTTTCTTT
.	TRBJ1-2	.	TRBV27	CASSLSLGLNYGYTF	TGTGCCAGCAGTCTGAGCCTAGGGTTGAACTATGGCTACACCTTC
.	TRBJ1-3	.	TRBV7-2	CASSEQGSSGNTIYF	TGTGCCAGCAGCGAACAAGGAAGCTCTGGAAACACCATATATTTT
.	TRBJ1-5	.	TRBV19	CATGQYQPQHF	TGTGCCACCGGACAGTATCAGCCCCAGCATTTT
.	TRBJ2-7	.	TRBV12-5	CASGFSAYEQYF	TGTGCTAGTGGTTTTAGTGCCTACGAGCAGTACTTC